Following are 32 T cell receptor beta chains from one sample sequenced in a study of blood T cell repertoires in COVID-19. The data were produced by immunoSEQ multiplex PCR, yet TCRdb's version contains in-frame clones alone and is incomplete. This sample yields roughly 130,000 clones, of which 84% are seen a single time; about 8.9% belongs to the top ten. Sequencing input: peripheral blood. These receptors were collected from a man aged 25 to 40 with COVID-19, enrolled during active disease.

The chain combines TRBV28 with TRBJ2-3, with TRBD2 matching over 8 bases. From germline, CDR1 is MDHEN and CDR2 SYDVKM. Trimming removed 6 bases from V and 5 bases from J; junction bases left unmatched: 13. The CDR3 length is 16 residues. CDR3 in amino acids: CASSSAGTRSIDTQYF. In DNA, the CDR3 is TGTGCCAGCAGCTCCGCCGGGACTAGATCTATAGATACGCAGTATTTT.

The chain employs TRBV4-1 and TRBJ2-1; 14 bases line up with TRBD2. The J segment lost 7 bases and the V segment lost 3 bases, leaving 5 bases of the junction unmatched. The V gene's germline CDR1 is MGHRA and CDR2 YSYEKL. There are 16 residues in the CDR3. CDR3 nucleotides: TGCGCCAGCAGCCAGGCCGGGACTAGCGGGAGTAATGAGCAGTTCTTC. This encodes CASSQAGTSGSNEQFF.

This clone was seen a handful of times. This chain connects TRBV7-8 to TRBJ2-7; TRBD2 is a possible D gene (6 bases). CDR1 is SGHVS, CDR2 FQNEAQ, per germline. The ends were cut back, 5 bases at V and 5 bases at J, with 16 bases in the middle. The length of the CDR3 is 14 residues. The CDR3 coding sequence is TGTGCCAGCAGCCCTTCCGGGACTGACGACGAGCAGTACTTC. Its translation: CASSPSGTDDEQYF.

This clone was seen a few times. The chain joins TRBV24-1 to TRBJ2-5; a possible D gene is TRBD2 (5 bases). CDR3 length equals 14 residues. V shed 0 bases and J shed 4 bases, with 8 bases lying between them. Germline loops: CDR1 KGHDR, CDR2 SFDVKD. CDR3 sequence (DNA): TGTGCCACCAGTGATTTGAAGGCGGGAGAGACCCAGTACTTC. Protein sequence: CATSDLKAGETQYF.

This sequence joins TRBV5-1 and TRBJ2-3, with D maybe TRBD1 (5 bases). V lost 0 bases to trimming and J lost 0 bases, with 8 bases between them. Germline CDR1 and CDR2: SGHRS and YFSETQ. This CDR3 comprises 15 residues. CDR3 in DNA: TGCGCCAGCAGCTTGGGGACACGTAGCACAGATACGCAGTATTTT. Translation gives CASSLGTRSTDTQYF.

This chain connects TRBV19 to TRBJ2-1, with 11 bases matching TRBD2. This CDR3 has 17 amino acids. Germline values: CDR1 LNHDA, CDR2 SQIVND (reference sequence). J lost 8 bases, V lost 3 bases, and 12 bases had no gene match. CDR3 residues: CASSIPGLAGGRDEQFF. CDR3 sequence (DNA): TGTGCCAGTAGTATCCCGGGGCTAGCGGGGGGCCGGGATGAGCAGTTCTTC.

This clone appeared a few times. This chain uses TRBV30 with TRBJ1-4, with a weak D call TRBD1 (5 bases). Trimming removed 0 bases at V and 0 bases at J, with 11 bases between. The CDR3 is 16 amino acids. Germline CDR1 reads GTSNPN; CDR2 reads SVGIG (reference sequence). CDR3 nucleotides: TGTGCCTGGAGTGTACAGGCAACATCAACTAATGAAAAACTGTTTTTT. Encoded protein: CAWSVQATSTNEKLFF.

The J gene is TRBJ1-3, the V gene TRBV11-2; TRBD1 matches at 7 bases. The CDR3 is made up of 14 amino acids. Germline CDR1 SGHAT, CDR2 FQNNGV. V lost 4 bases and J lost 1; bases outside the gene matches: 1. CDR3 protein: CASSWDRSGNTIYF. The CDR3 DNA sequence: TGTGCCAGCAGCTGGGACAGATCTGGAAACACCATATATTTT.

The V and J genes are TRBV5-5 and TRBJ2-7; 7 bases fit TRBD1. This CDR3 contains 20 residues. Germline CDR1 is SGHKS and CDR2 is YYEKEE (reference sequence). V dropped 5 bases and J dropped 3; count of bases not matched to a gene: 26. The CDR3 DNA reads as TGTGCCAGCAGACACCCCCGGGACAGAAACTACCCGATTAGATTCTACGAGCAGTACTTC. This translates into CASRHPRDRNYPIRFYEQYF.

The gene calls are TRBV2 and TRBJ1-6; 7 bases align to TRBD1. The junction had 3 bases not matched to a gene; V was cut back by 5 bases and J by 5 bases. The CDR3 sequence is 14 residues long. Germline lookup yields CDR1 SNHLY and CDR2 FYNNEI. The CDR3 sequence: CASSRGQNNSPLHF. The CDR3 coding sequence is TGTGCCAGCAGTAGGGGACAGAATAATTCACCCCTCCACTTT.

The chain joins TRBV4-3 to TRBJ2-3; D gene ambiguous. CDR3 length equals 13 residues. Trimming took 4 bases from V and 5 from J, leaving 10 bases between them. Germline values: CDR1 LGHNA, CDR2 YSLEER. The CDR3 DNA follows: TGCGCCAGCAGCCCTGCGGATGGAGATACGCAGTATTTT. The encoded protein is CASSPADGDTQYF.

This clone appeared once. The chain is built from TRBV2 and TRBJ2-1; 10 nucleotides match TRBD1. J was trimmed by 9 bases and V by 6 bases; bases with no gene match: 5. CDR3 size: 13 residues. Germline assignment: CDR1 SNHLY and CDR2 FYNNEI. The CDR3 sequence: CASRGQGLGEQFF. CDR3 nucleotides: TGTGCCAGCAGGGGACAGGGGCTGGGTGAGCAGTTCTTC.

The genes are TRBV6-6 and TRBJ2-7; 7 bases are a match to TRBD2. The CDR3 consists of 18 residues. Germline V gene lookup returns CDR1 MNHNY and CDR2 SVGAGI (reference sequence). V gave up 5 bases and J gave up 4 bases; unmatched junction bases: 20. DNA for the CDR3: TGTGCCAGCAGTCAACGCGTTTTGACGGCTAGCGGAGATTACGAGCAGTACTTC. It yields the protein CASSQRVLTASGDYEQYF.

The chain combines TRBV5-6 with TRBJ1-3; D gene ambiguous. Germline V gene data show CDR1 as SGHDT and CDR2 as YYEEEE. V lost 5 bases and J 0 bases, leaving 6 bases between the germline ends. The CDR3 length is 13 residues. CDR3 in amino acids: CASRLGSGNTIYF. CDR3 nucleotides: TGTGCCAGCAGGCTAGGCTCTGGAAACACCATATATTTT.

The chain has TRBV30 and TRBJ1-1, with 7 positions matching TRBD1. Germline V gene sequence: CDR1 GTSNPN, CDR2 SVGIG (reference sequence). J was trimmed by 4 bases and V by 7 bases; bases with no gene match: 6. This CDR3 contains 12 residues. CDR3 in amino acids: CASTDRVTEAFF. DNA of the CDR3: TGTGCCTCGACCGACAGGGTCACTGAAGCTTTCTTT.

The rearrangement links TRBV29-1 to TRBJ1-1, with 7 bases matching TRBD1. Germline V lookup: CDR1 SQVTM, CDR2 ANQGSEA. The CDR3 is 10 amino acids. V shed 7 bases and J 8 bases; nucleotides not matched to a gene: 4. CDR3 sequence: CSGGQSEAFF. Here the CDR3 DNA reads TGCAGCGGGGGACAGTCCGAAGCTTTCTTT.

V and J are TRBV25-1 and TRBJ1-1; no definite D call. The CDR3 length is 12 residues. V lost 8 bases and J lost 4, with 11 bases in between. Germline V gene data show CDR1 as MGHDK and CDR2 as SYGVNS. CDR3 sequence reads: CASGRLTTEAFF. DNA of the CDR3: TGTGCCAGCGGCAGGTTGACCACTGAAGCTTTCTTT.

The rearrangement links TRBV28 to TRBJ2-3; 7 nucleotides match TRBD1. The CDR3 is 14 residues long. Germline CDR1 MDHEN, CDR2 SYDVKM. The V segment lost 2 bases and the J segment 7 bases; nucleotides outside the gene matches: 6. CDR3: CASSLRGPVYTQYF. CDR3 in DNA: TGTGCCAGCAGTTTAAGGGGGCCCGTATATACGCAGTATTTT.

This chain uses TRBV6-5 with TRBJ1-2; TRBD1 matches at 7 bases. V shed 4 bases, J shed 7 bases, and the junction held 12 bases outside the gene matches. Germline lookup yields CDR1 MNHEY and CDR2 SVGAGI. The CDR3 has 15 amino acids. The CDR3 DNA sequence: TGTGCCAGCAGTTCCTTAGGACAGGTTGGAGGTGGCTACACCTTC. Translating it yields CASSSLGQVGGGYTF.

The gene calls are TRBV9 and TRBJ1-6, with a tentative D call TRBD1 (6 bases). The V gene's germline CDR1 is SGDLS and CDR2 YYNGEE. The CDR3 has 16 amino acids. Trimming removed 6 bases from V and 4 bases from J, with 17 bases in between. CDR3 sequence reads: CASNSGGGSYNSPLHF. In nucleotides, the CDR3 is TGTGCCAGCAACTCTGGGGGGGGCTCTTATAATTCACCCCTCCACTTT.

This clone showed up just a few times. This chain uses TRBV7-9 with TRBJ1-4; unclear D gene. CDR3 size: 14 residues. Germline-derived CDR1 and CDR2 are SEHNR and FQNEAQ (reference sequence). Trimming removed 3 bases at V and 8 bases at J, with 13 bases between. The CDR3: CASSFLTGGEKLFF. In DNA form, the CDR3 reads TGTGCCAGCAGCTTCTTGACGGGAGGAGAAAAACTGTTTTTT.

Here the CDR3 reads CASRSGQGAYQPQHF. CDR3 coding DNA: TGTGCCAGCAGATCGGGACAGGGGGCGTATCAGCCCCAGCATTTT. The genes are TRBV27 and TRBJ1-5; 12 nucleotides agree with TRBD1. The CDR3 is 15 amino acids. V was clipped by 6 bases and J by 5 bases; unmatched bases: 5. The V gene's germline CDR1 is MNHEY and CDR2 SMNVEV (reference sequence).

J is TRBJ1-4 and V is TRBV6-5; D perhaps matches TRBD1 (5 bases). V lost 2 bases and J lost 3, with 10 bases in between. Germline CDR1 is MNHEY and CDR2 is SVGAGI. The CDR3 contains 15 residues. The DNA for the CDR3 is TGTGCCAGCAGTTACGCAGGGTTCGCTAATGAAAAACTGTTTTTT. Translation: CASSYAGFANEKLFF.

Here the CDR3 reads CASSLGPRRAGELFF. Written as DNA, the CDR3 is TGCGCCAGCAGCTTGGGACCGAGGCGAGCCGGGGAGCTGTTTTTT. This chain joins TRBV5-1 and TRBJ2-2; no clear D. The CDR3 has 15 amino acids. The germline V gene has CDR1 SGHRS and CDR2 YFSETQ. Trimming took 0 bases from V and 6 from J, leaving 12 bases between them.

J is TRBJ2-1 and V is TRBV11-2, with D possibly TRBD2 on 6 matching bases. The CDR3 sequence is 18 residues long. The V end was cut by 1 base, the J end by 4 bases, with 20 bases between. CDR1 and CDR2 from the germline V gene are SGHAT and FQNNGV. This CDR3 is CASSLGWFWRDSYNEQFF. CDR3 bases: TGTGCCAGCAGCTTAGGTTGGTTTTGGCGGGACTCGTACAATGAGCAGTTCTTC.

CDR3 nucleotide sequence: TGTGCCAGCAGCCCTATGGGACAGTTAGACGGGGCTTTCTTT. This codes for CASSPMGQLDGAFF. The chain combines TRBV7-9 with TRBJ1-1; 7 positions agree with TRBD1. The CDR3 loop spans 14 amino acids. CDR1 and CDR2 (germline): SEHNR, FQNEAQ (reference sequence). V shed 5 bases, J shed 11 bases, and the junction held 14 bases outside the gene matches.

This clone was counted a single time. V gene TRBV4-1 combines with J gene TRBJ1-2; tentative D call: TRBD1 (6 bases). The germline V gene has CDR1 MGHRA and CDR2 YSYEKL. V lost 0 bases to trimming and J lost 7 bases, with 15 bases between them. The CDR3 is 15 amino acids. CDR3 nucleotides: TGCGCCAGCAGCCAAGATTCAGTAGGACAGCGTGGCTACACCTTC. Protein sequence: CASSQDSVGQRGYTF.

The V gene is TRBV28, the J gene TRBJ1-1; the match to TRBD1 covers 7 bases. This CDR3 contains 14 residues. With V trimmed by 7 bases and J by 4 bases, 9 bases remained unmatched. From germline, CDR1 is MDHEN and CDR2 SYDVKM. CDR3 sequence: CASTQPHRGTEAFF. The CDR3 region has the DNA TGTGCCAGCACCCAACCCCACAGGGGCACTGAAGCTTTCTTT.

This clone was observed a single time. The genes are TRBV19 and TRBJ2-1; tentative D call: TRBD2 (5 bases). The germline gives CDR1 LNHDA, CDR2 SQIVND (reference sequence). Between the trimmed V and J ends, which lost 8 bases and 2 bases, there was a span of 10 bases. This CDR3 has 13 residues. In DNA form, the CDR3 reads TGTGCCAGTTCTAGAGGGCCCTACAATGAGCAGTTCTTC. It translates to CASSRGPYNEQFF.

The CDR3 sequence is CASAKGGGSLNTEAFF. CDR3 in DNA: TGTGCCAGCGCAAAAGGCGGGGGCTCATTGAACACTGAAGCTTTCTTT. The chain carries TRBV11-2 and TRBJ1-1, with TRBD1 as a possible D gene (6 bases). The germline CDR1 and CDR2 sequences are SGHAT and FQNNGV. V was clipped by 8 bases and J by 0 bases, with 19 bases between them. This CDR3 is 16 amino acids long.

CDR3 amino acids: CASSVGETQYF. CDR3 nucleotide sequence: TGTGCCAGCAGCGTCGGGGAGACCCAGTACTTC. The rearrangement uses TRBV5-6 and TRBJ2-5; D is ambiguous. CDR1 is SGHDT, CDR2 YYEEEE, per germline. This CDR3 comprises 11 residues. Trimming stripped 4 bases from V and 5 bases from J, with 6 bases between.

The chain couples TRBV27 to TRBJ1-2; tentative D call: TRBD1 (6 bases). Germline V gene data show CDR1 as MNHEY and CDR2 as SMNVEV (reference sequence). V lost 3 bases and J lost 4, with 15 bases in between. The CDR3 sequence is 15 residues long. The CDR3 is CASSLGGAGGYGYTF. The CDR3 region has the DNA TGTGCCAGCAGTTTGGGGGGGGCTGGGGGCTATGGCTACACCTTC.